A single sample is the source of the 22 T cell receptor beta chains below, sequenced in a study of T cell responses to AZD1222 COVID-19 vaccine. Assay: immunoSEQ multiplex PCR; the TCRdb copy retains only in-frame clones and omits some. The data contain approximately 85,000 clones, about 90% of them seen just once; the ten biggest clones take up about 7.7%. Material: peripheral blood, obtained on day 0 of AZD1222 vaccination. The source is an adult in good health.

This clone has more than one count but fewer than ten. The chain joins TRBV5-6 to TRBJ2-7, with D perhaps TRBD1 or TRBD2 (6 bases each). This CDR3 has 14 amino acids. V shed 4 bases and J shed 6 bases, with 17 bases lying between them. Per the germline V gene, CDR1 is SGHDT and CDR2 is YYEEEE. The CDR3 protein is CASSPGGGPFEQYF. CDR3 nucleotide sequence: TGTGCCAGCAGCCCCGGAGGGGGGCCCTTCGAGCAGTACTTC.

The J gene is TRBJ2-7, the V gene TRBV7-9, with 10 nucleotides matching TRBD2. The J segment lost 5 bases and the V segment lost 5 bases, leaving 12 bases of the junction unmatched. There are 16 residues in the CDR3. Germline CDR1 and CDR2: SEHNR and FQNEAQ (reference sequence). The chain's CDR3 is CASSTYLAGVRNEQYF. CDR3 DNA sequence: TGTGCCAGCAGCACCTACCTAGCGGGAGTAAGAAACGAGCAGTACTTC.

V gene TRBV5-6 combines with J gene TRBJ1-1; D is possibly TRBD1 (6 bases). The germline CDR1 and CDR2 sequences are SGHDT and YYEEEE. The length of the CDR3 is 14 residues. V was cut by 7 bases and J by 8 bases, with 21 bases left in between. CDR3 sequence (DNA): TGTGCCAGCCTCCCTTTGGGGCAGGGGCCCGAAGCTTTCTTT. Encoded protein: CASLPLGQGPEAFF.

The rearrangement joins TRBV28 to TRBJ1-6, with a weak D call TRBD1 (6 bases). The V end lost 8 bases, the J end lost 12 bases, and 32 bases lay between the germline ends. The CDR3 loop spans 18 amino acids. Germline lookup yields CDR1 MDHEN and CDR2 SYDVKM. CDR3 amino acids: CASHLSSGGAAAKGPLHF. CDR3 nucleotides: TGTGCCAGCCACCTTTCGTCTGGGGGCGCCGCGGCAAAGGGACCCCTCCACTTT. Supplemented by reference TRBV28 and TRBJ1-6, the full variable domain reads DVKVTQSSRYLVKRTGEKVFLECVQDMDHENMFWYRQDPGLGLRLIYFSYDVKMKEKGDIPEGYSVSREKKERFSLILESASTNQTSMYLCASHLSSGGAAAKGPLHFGNGTRLTVT.

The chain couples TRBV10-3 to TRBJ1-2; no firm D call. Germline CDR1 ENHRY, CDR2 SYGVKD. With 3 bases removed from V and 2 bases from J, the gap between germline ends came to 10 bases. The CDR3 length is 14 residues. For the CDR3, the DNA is TGTGCCATCAGTGACGGACTCACCAACTATGGCTACACCTTC. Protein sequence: CAISDGLTNYGYTF.

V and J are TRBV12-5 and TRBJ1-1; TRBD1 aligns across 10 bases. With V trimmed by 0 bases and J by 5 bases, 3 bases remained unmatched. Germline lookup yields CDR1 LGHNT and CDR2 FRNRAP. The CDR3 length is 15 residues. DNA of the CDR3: TGTGCTAGTGGTTTGGTACAGGACAGGGGGACTGAAGCTTTCTTT. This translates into CASGLVQDRGTEAFF.

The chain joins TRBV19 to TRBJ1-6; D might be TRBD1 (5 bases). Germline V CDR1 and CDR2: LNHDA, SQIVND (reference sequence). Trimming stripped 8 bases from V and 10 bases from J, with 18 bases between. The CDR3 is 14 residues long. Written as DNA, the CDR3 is TGTGCCAGTTCCGGGACGGAGGTACGATCACCCCTCCACTTT. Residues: CASSGTEVRSPLHF.

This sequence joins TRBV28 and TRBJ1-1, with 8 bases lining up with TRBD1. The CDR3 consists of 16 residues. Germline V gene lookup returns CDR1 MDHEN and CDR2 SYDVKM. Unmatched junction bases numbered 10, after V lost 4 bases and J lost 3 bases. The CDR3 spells CASSSSQGAWDTEAFF. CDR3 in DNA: TGTGCCAGCAGTTCATCCCAGGGGGCGTGGGACACTGAAGCTTTCTTT.

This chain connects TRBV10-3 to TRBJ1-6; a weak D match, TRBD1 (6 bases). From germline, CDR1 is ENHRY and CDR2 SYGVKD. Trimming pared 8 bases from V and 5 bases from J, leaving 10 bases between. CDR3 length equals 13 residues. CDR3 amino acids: CAIRDTDNSPLHF. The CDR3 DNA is TGTGCCATCCGGGACACCGATAATTCACCCCTCCACTTT.

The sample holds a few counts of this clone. The CDR3 region is CASSQGGLGGSPLHF. Written as DNA, the CDR3 is TGCGCCAGCAGCCAAGGAGGGTTGGGGGGGTCTCCCCTCCACTTT. V and J are TRBV4-1 and TRBJ1-6; maybe TRBD1 (5 bases). The germline gives CDR1 MGHRA, CDR2 YSYEKL. The CDR3 length is 15 residues. Trimming pared 1 base from V and 13 bases from J, leaving 17 bases between.

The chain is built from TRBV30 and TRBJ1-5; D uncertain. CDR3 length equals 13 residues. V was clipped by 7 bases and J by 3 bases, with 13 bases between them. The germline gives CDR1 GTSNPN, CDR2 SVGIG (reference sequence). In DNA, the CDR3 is TGTGCCTCTGGAGTTGGGCCCAATCAGCCCCAGCATTTT. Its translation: CASGVGPNQPQHF.

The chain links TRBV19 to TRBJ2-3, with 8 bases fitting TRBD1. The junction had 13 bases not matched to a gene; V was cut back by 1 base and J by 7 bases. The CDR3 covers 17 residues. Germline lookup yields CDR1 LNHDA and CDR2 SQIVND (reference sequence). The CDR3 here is CASSIGQGAQAQNTQYF. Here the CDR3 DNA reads TGTGCCAGTAGTATAGGTCAGGGGGCGCAGGCCCAAAATACGCAGTATTTT.

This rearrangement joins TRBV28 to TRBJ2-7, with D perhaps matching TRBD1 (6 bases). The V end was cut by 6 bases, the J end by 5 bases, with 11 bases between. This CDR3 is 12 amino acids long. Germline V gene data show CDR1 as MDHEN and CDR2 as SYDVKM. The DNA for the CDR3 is TGTGCCAGCAGACCACAGGGCCACGAGCAGTACTTC. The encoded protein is CASRPQGHEQYF.

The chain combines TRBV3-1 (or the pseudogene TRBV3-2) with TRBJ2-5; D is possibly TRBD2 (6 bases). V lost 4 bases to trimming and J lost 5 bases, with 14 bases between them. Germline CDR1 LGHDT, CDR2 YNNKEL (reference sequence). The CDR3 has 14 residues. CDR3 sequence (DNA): TGTGCCAGCAGCCCGGACGCTAGCGTTGAGACCCAGTACTTC. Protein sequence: CASSPDASVETQYF.

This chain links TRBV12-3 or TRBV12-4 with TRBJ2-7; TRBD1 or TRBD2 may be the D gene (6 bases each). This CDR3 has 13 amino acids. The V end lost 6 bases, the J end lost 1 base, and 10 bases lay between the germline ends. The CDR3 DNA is TGTGCCAGCAGGGCGGGACATTCCTACGAGCAGTACTTC. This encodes CASRAGHSYEQYF.

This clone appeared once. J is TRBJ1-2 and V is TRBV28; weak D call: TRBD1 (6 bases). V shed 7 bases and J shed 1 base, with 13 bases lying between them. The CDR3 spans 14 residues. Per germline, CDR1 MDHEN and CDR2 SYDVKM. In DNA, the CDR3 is TGTGCCAGCAAACAGGGTGGCGGTAACTATGGCTACACCTTC. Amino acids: CASKQGGGNYGYTF.

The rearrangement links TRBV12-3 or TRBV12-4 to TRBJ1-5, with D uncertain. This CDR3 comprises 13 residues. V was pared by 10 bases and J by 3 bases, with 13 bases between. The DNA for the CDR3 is TGTGCCACAGGACGGACGGACAATCAGCCCCAGCATTTT. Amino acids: CATGRTDNQPQHF.

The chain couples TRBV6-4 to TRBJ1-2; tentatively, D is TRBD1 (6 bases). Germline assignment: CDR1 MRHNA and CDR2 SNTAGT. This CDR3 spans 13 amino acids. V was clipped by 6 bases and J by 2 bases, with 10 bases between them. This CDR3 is CASRQGLNYGYTF. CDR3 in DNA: TGTGCCAGCAGACAGGGCTTAAACTATGGCTACACCTTC.

Here the CDR3 DNA reads TGTGCCAGCAGATCCGGGACAGGGGGCAACTATGGCTACACCTTC. This sequence encodes CASRSGTGGNYGYTF. The rearrangement joins TRBV6-4 to TRBJ1-2, with TRBD1 matching 12 bases. Germline V gene lookup returns CDR1 MRHNA and CDR2 SNTAGT. The CDR3 spans 15 residues. Trimming at V came to 6 bases and at J to 2 bases, leaving 4 bases not matched to a gene.

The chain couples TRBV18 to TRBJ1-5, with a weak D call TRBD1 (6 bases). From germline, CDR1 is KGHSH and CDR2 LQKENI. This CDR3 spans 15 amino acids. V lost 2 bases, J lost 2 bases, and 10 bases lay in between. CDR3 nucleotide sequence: TGTGCCAGCTCACCAGTGGCAGGGGGCAATCAGCCCCAGCATTTT. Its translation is CASSPVAGGNQPQHF. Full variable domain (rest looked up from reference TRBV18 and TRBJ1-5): NAGVMQNPRHLVRRRGQEARLRCSPMKGHSHVYWYRQLPEEGLKFMVYLQKENIIDESGMPKERFSAEFPKEGPSILRIQQVVRGDSAAYFCASSPVAGGNQPQHFGDGTRLSIL.

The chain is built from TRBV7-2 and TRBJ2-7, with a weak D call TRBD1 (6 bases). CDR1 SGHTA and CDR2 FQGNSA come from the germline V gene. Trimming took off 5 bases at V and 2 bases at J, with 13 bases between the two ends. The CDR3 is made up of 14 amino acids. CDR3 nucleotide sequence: TGTGCCAGCAGCGGACGCACAGGGACCTACGAGCAGTACTTC. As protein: CASSGRTGTYEQYF.

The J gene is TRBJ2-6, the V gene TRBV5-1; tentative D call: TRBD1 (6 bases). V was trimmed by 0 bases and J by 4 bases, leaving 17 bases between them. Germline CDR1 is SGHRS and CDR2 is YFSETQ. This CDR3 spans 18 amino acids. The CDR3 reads CASSLDPTGGSGANVLTF. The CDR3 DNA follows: TGCGCCAGCAGCTTGGACCCGACAGGCGGATCAGGGGCCAACGTCCTGACTTTC. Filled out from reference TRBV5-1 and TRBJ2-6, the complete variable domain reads KAGVTQTPRYLIKTRGQQVTLSCSPISGHRSVSWYQQTPGQGLQFLFEYFSETQRNKGNFPGRFSGRQFSNSRSEMNVSTLELGDSALYLCASSLDPTGGSGANVLTFGAGSRLTVL.